Reported below is one TCR beta chain. Its antigen is currently not known. The input lacks base qualities; no much larger clone sits a single base away. This sample includes further DNA sequences coding for the same CDR3. All of the isolated RNA was reverse transcribed with the High Capacity cDNA Reverse Transcription Kit, so expressed TCRB transcripts were sequenced. Deep immunoSEQ sequencing was performed on naive, central memory and regulatory T cell samples, with an average of roughly 3.6 million total reads per sample. After sorted cells were lysed in RLT buffer, RNA was extracted with DNase-treated RNeasy Micro or Mini kits, with the choice depending on cell number. Each cell subset was processed on its own to prevent cross-contamination, while patient and healthy donor samples were processed together. The immunoSEQ multiplex PCR was used to amplify TCRB sequences from cDNA, generating 87-bp fragments that spanned the CDR3 region. Sequencing of the amplicons was done on the Illumina HiSeq platform. For the original study's pipeline: PCR bias was computationally corrected using synthetic template baselines, reads within Hamming distance 2 were collapsed, and singletons that could not be merged were discarded. Reads were aligned against IMGT to assign V, D and J genes, CDR3 length and insertions or deletions at six rearrangement sites. Clonotype counts were normalized to sorted cell number within each subset before computing true diversity and Gini coefficients with the tcR R package. Repertoire sharing was quantified using the overlap coefficient calculated on TCRB nucleotide sequences. Out-of-frame TCRB sequences from naive cells were analyzed to stand in for the pre-selection repertoire. TCRdb carries this immuneACCESS record with in-frame sequences only. Its versions omit some clonotypes, under half of them owing to an unresolved V gene in the studies checked, with the rest unexplained. For V, J and clone size, that table is used; D and trimming come from the DNA. The sample records about 270,000 clones, roughly 13% of which are singletons. 0.026% of the sample is in the top ten clones.

The sample belongs to a study of beta chain features in type 1 diabetes (dated by TCRdb to 2017 to 2018). Regarding the research as a whole: Mean age, gender distribution, total cell number and subset yield were not different between patients and healthy donors. A total of about 100 million sorted cells were examined across all samples, and RNA yield correlated strongly with the number of cells per subset. In the study, recently diagnosed type 1 diabetes patients and matched healthy donors were compared on the TCRB repertoires of their sorted circulating CD4+ T cell subsets. Naive and central memory subsets were obtained from all 30 or so donors, but regulatory and stem cell-like memory subsets were isolated from only 8 patients and roughly eight healthy donors. What the study reported, not specific to this receptor: Because the HLA sub-analyses included only small numbers of individuals, any influence of HLA type on TCRB rearrangement was left unresolved. Naive, central memory and regulatory TCRB repertoires appeared to be more alike among patients than among healthy donors. In all four CD4+ subsets, TCRB CDR3 length was moderately but significantly shorter in type 1 diabetes patients. PCR may preferentially amplify shorter templates, but because patient and control samples were amplified and corrected together, any resulting skew would affect both groups equally. Because cDNA was sequenced instead of genomic DNA, highly expressing activated cells could be over-represented, though the groups showed no difference in activation or CD3 levels. Patients with type 1 diabetes made fewer insertions and deleted more nucleotides at VDJ recombination sites, implying thymic rearrangement abnormalities.

Taken from cysteine to phenylalanine, the CDR3 has 14 residues. The sequence is cut down to CDR3 DNA, 42 bases in frame from base 1. Unmatched junction bases come to 4, with V trimmed by 4 bases and J by 5 bases. CDR1 is given as SGHNT and CDR2 as YYREEE, both from the germline V gene (reference sequence). Each donor gave one peripheral blood draw, approximately 0.11 L on average, collected into heparinised tubes. A BD FACSAria II was used to sort naive, central memory, regulatory and stem cell-like memory CD4+ T cells with a panel that included CD45RO, CCR7, CD25, CD127, CD95 and CD27. A purity above 95% was achieved for all sorted populations. Right away, PBMCs were isolated by Lymphoprep density gradient centrifugation and were stained directly, with no culture step. So that batch effects would be minimized, each experiment stained and sorted samples in pairs, pairing one healthy donor with one patient.

Recombination joined TRBV5-4 with TRBJ2-3; TRBD1 agrees with 10 junctional bases. The clonotype was recovered from a woman in her thirties or forties in good health. The sequenced sample consisted of naive CD4+ T cells from blood. The cell subset or site label for this specimen denotes: true naive CD4+ T cells. The base sequence is TGTGCCAGCAGCCCGGGACAGGGGCGAGATACGCAGTATTTT. Translated, this is CASSPGQGRDTQYF.